These 24 T cell receptor beta chains were sequenced from one sample in a study of cytomegalovirus exposure and HLA in healthy donors. PCR was performed using 60 Vbeta and 13 Jbeta primers. Only in-frame clones appear in the TCRdb table, and some are missing; sequencing was by immunoSEQ multiplex PCR. The profile shows 110,000 or so clones, roughly four fifths of them singletons. The specimen was PBMCs. Receptors originate from a man aged 40-49 years in good health and CMV-seronegative.

This rearrangement joins TRBV5-8 to TRBJ2-7; D ambiguous. CDR3 size: 11 residues. Germline CDR1 SGHTS, CDR2 YDEGEE. The V and J ends lost 2 bases and 5 bases respectively, with 5 bases between them. CDR3 protein: CASSLIDEQYF. CDR3 DNA sequence: TGTGCCAGCAGCTTAATCGACGAGCAGTACTTC.

In this sample, this clone turned up once. The rearrangement links TRBV14 to TRBJ2-7, with 8 positions matching TRBD2. The germline gives CDR1 SGHDN, CDR2 FVKESK. This CDR3 has 16 amino acids. V shed 2 bases, J shed 4 bases, and the junction held 10 bases outside the gene matches. In nucleotides, the CDR3 is TGTGCCAGCAGCCAACCCGGGACTAGAGGTGGTTACGAGCAGTACTTC. Encoded protein: CASSQPGTRGGYEQYF. The full variable domain, with the rest looked up from reference TRBV14 and TRBJ2-7, is EAGVTQFPSHSVIEKGQTVTLRCDPISGHDNLYWYRRVMGKEIKFLLHFVKESKQDESGMPNNRFLAERTGGTYSTLKVQPAELEDSGVYFCASSQPGTRGGYEQYFGPGTRLTVT.

The CDR3 nucleotides read TGTGCCAGCAGTTCCCAGGGTATCAAAGATACGCAGTATTTT. As protein: CASSSQGIKDTQYF. The chain is built from TRBV6-5 and TRBJ2-3, with D perhaps TRBD1 (5 bases). The CDR3 runs to 14 residues. Germline V lookup: CDR1 MNHEY, CDR2 SVGAGI. V dropped 4 bases and J dropped 5 bases, with 13 bases sitting between them.

This clone was seen more than once but under ten times. The rearrangement joins TRBV7-2 to TRBJ1-4; 10 bases map to TRBD1. Germline V gene data show CDR1 as SGHTA and CDR2 as FQGNSA. This CDR3 region has 14 residues. J gave up 15 bases and V 4 bases, and 11 bases lay outside the gene matches. CDR3 in amino acids: CASSSGQGTGRVFF. The CDR3 DNA reads as TGTGCCAGCAGCTCGGGACAGGGGACGGGTAGGGTGTTTTTT. The variable domain in full, completed from reference TRBV7-2 and TRBJ1-4, reads GAGVSQSPSNKVTEKGKDVELRCDPISGHTALYWYRQSLGQGLEFLIYFQGNSAPDKSGLPSDRFSAERTGGSVSTLTIQRTQQEDSAVYLCASSSGQGTGRVFFGSGTQLSVL.

The chain joins TRBV27 to TRBJ2-7, with 7 bases that match TRBD2. The J segment lost 2 bases and the V segment lost 6 bases, leaving 13 bases of the junction unmatched. The CDR3 contains 16 residues. Germline V gives CDR1 MNHEY, CDR2 SMNVEV (reference sequence). CDR3 coding DNA: TGTGCCAGCAGCCCCTCACTAGCGAGCGTAACCTACGAGCAGTACTTC. Amino acid sequence: CASSPSLASVTYEQYF.

The J gene is TRBJ2-6, the V gene TRBV5-1, with TRBD2 identical over 8 bases. The V gene end was trimmed by 5 bases and the J gene end by 0 bases; junction bases not matched to a gene: 4. This CDR3 is built from 16 residues. Germline V gene lookup returns CDR1 SGHRS and CDR2 YFSETQ. The CDR3: CASRLAAFSGANVLTF. CDR3 DNA sequence: TGCGCCAGCAGACTAGCGGCCTTCTCTGGGGCCAACGTCCTGACTTTC.

The V call is TRBV27, the J call TRBJ2-1; D gene uncertain. Trimming pared 6 bases from V and 7 bases from J, leaving 13 bases between. Germline V CDR1 and CDR2: MNHEY, SMNVEV (reference sequence). This CDR3 spans 13 amino acids. The CDR3 loop reads CASSLKPGNEQFF. In DNA, the CDR3 is TGTGCCAGCAGCTTAAAGCCGGGTAATGAGCAGTTCTTC.

V usage is TRBV19 and J usage is TRBJ2-7; D might be TRBD2 (6 bases). CDR3 length: 15 amino acids. V was cut by 1 base and J by 1 base, with 11 bases left in between. Looked up from germline, CDR1 is LNHDA and CDR2 is SQIVND (reference sequence). The CDR3 spells CASSIASGLSYEQYF. The CDR3 DNA is TGTGCCAGTAGTATAGCCAGCGGGCTGTCCTACGAGCAGTACTTC. The variable domain in full, completed from reference TRBV19 and TRBJ2-7, reads DGGITQSPKYLFRKEGQNVTLSCEQNLNHDAMYWYRQDPGQGLRLIYYSQIVNDFQKGDIAEGYSVSREKKESFPLTVTSAQKNPTAFYLCASSIASGLSYEQYFGPGTRLTVT.

This clone came up once. The chain couples TRBV7-6 to TRBJ2-7, with 7 bases that match TRBD2. V lost 5 bases and J lost 0; bases outside the gene matches: 4. The CDR3 loop spans 14 amino acids. Germline V CDR1 and CDR2: SGHVS, FNYEAQ. The CDR3 reads CASSASSGSYEQYF. The CDR3 DNA sequence: TGTGCCAGCAGCGCCTCTAGCGGCTCCTACGAGCAGTACTTC. Combining the CDR3 with reference TRBV7-6 and TRBJ2-7 gives the whole variable domain GAGVSQSPRYKVTKRGQDVALRCDPISGHVSLYWYRQALGQGPEFLTYFNYEAQQDKSGLPNDRFSAERPEGSISTLTIQRTEQRDSAMYRCASSASSGSYEQYFGPGTRLTVT.

V gene TRBV30 combines with J gene TRBJ2-5; 8 nucleotides align to TRBD2. The DNA end favors TRBJ2-7, so the J call may be wrong. The CDR3 runs to 13 residues. Germline V gene data show CDR1 as GTSNPN and CDR2 as SVGIG (reference sequence). The CDR3: CAWSALADYEQYF. CDR3 DNA: TGTGCCTGGAGTGCACTAGCGGACTACGAGCAGTACTTC.

The rearrangement links TRBV19 to TRBJ1-5; 7 positions agree with TRBD1. The V gene's germline CDR1 is LNHDA and CDR2 SQIVND (reference sequence). CDR3 length equals 15 residues. With 1 base clipped from V and 4 bases from J, the junction kept 4 bases outside the gene matches. In DNA, the CDR3 is TGTGCCAGTAGTATAGGACAGGGAAGGAATCAGCCCCAGCATTTT. Protein sequence: CASSIGQGRNQPQHF.

The chain links TRBV4-3 to TRBJ1-1; 7 bases fit TRBD1. Per the germline V gene, CDR1 is LGHNA and CDR2 is YSLEER. V shed 0 bases and J 0 bases; nucleotides not matched to a gene: 4. This CDR3 contains 16 residues. CDR3 DNA: TGCGCCAGCAGCCAAGATTCGACAGGGATGAACACTGAAGCTTTCTTT. Protein product: CASSQDSTGMNTEAFF.

The chain has TRBV7-9 and TRBJ2-5; D is ambiguous. Between the trimmed V and J ends, which lost 1 base and 5 bases, there was a span of 8 bases. This CDR3 contains 13 residues. Per the germline V gene, CDR1 is SEHNR and CDR2 is FQNEAQ (reference sequence). CDR3 amino acids: CASSLGRGETQYF. CDR3 sequence (DNA): TGTGCCAGCAGCTTAGGTAGAGGTGAGACCCAGTACTTC.

The chain carries TRBV9 and TRBJ2-7; D may be TRBD2 (5 bases). Germline V gene lookup returns CDR1 SGDLS and CDR2 YYNGEE. The CDR3 has 16 amino acids. The ends were cut back, 4 bases at V and 3 bases at J, with 20 bases in the middle. CDR3 bases: TGTGCCAGCAGCCCAAGGACTGGGCGAATGGGCTACGAGCAGTACTTC. This sequence encodes CASSPRTGRMGYEQYF.

The V gene is TRBV5-1, the J gene TRBJ2-1; 11 bases map to TRBD2. CDR1 is SGHRS, CDR2 YFSETQ, per germline. J lost 9 bases, V lost 6 bases, and 11 bases had no gene match. This CDR3 comprises 15 residues. The CDR3 loop reads CASMGSGGASGEQFF. CDR3 DNA sequence: TGCGCCAGCATGGGTAGCGGGGGGGCTTCAGGTGAGCAGTTCTTC.

This sequence joins TRBV14 and TRBJ2-7, with 14 nucleotides matching TRBD2. Per the germline V gene, CDR1 is SGHDN and CDR2 is FVKESK. The CDR3 is 15 residues long. V lost 5 bases to trimming and J lost 4 bases; unmatched junction nucleotides: 4. The DNA for the CDR3 is TGTGCCAGCAGCAGAGGGACTAGCGGGAGTTACGAGCAGTACTTC. Its protein product is CASSRGTSGSYEQYF. Full variable domain (rest looked up from reference TRBV14 and TRBJ2-7): EAGVTQFPSHSVIEKGQTVTLRCDPISGHDNLYWYRRVMGKEIKFLLHFVKESKQDESGMPNNRFLAERTGGTYSTLKVQPAELEDSGVYFCASSRGTSGSYEQYFGPGTRLTVT.

V usage is TRBV4-3 and J usage is TRBJ2-4; 7 bases agree with TRBD2. CDR3 length equals 17 residues. CDR1 is LGHNA and CDR2 is YSLEER in the germline V gene. Germline trimming cut 2 bases from V and 3 bases from J; bases unmatched to any gene: 10. Here the CDR3 DNA reads TGCGCCAGCAGCCAATCGTCGGGGGGTCTTGACAAAAACATTCAGTACTTC. Translated: CASSQSSGGLDKNIQYF.

The chain links TRBV7-2 to TRBJ1-2, with 8 bases matching TRBD1. The CDR3 runs 15 residues. Per the germline V gene, CDR1 is SGHTA and CDR2 is FQGNSA. V lost 5 bases to trimming and J lost 7 bases; unmatched junction nucleotides: 12. The CDR3 spells CASSPLTGEGTGYTF. The CDR3 DNA reads as TGTGCCAGCAGCCCTCTGACAGGGGAAGGTACTGGCTACACCTTC. The whole variable domain, remainder taken from reference TRBV7-2 and TRBJ1-2, is GAGVSQSPSNKVTEKGKDVELRCDPISGHTALYWYRQSLGQGLEFLIYFQGNSAPDKSGLPSDRFSAERTGGSVSTLTIQRTQQEDSAVYLCASSPLTGEGTGYTFGSGTRLTVV.

The CDR3 reads CASSVSGGVDQPQHF. The CDR3 coding sequence is TGTGCCAGCAGTGTAAGTGGAGGGGTGGATCAGCCCCAGCATTTT. This chain links TRBV2 with TRBJ1-5; perhaps TRBD1 as D (5 bases). The ends were cut back, 4 bases at V and 5 bases at J, with 15 bases in the middle. The CDR3 is made up of 15 amino acids. From germline, CDR1 is SNHLY and CDR2 FYNNEI.

Only a few counts were recorded for this clone. V and J are TRBV5-1 and TRBJ1-1; no firm D call. Germline CDR1 SGHRS, CDR2 YFSETQ. Trimming left V 2 bases short and J 3 bases short, with 8 bases between. The CDR3 covers 13 residues. CDR3 nucleotides: TGCGCCAGCAGCTTAAGCTCGCACACTGAAGCTTTCTTT. Amino acid sequence: CASSLSSHTEAFF.

The rearrangement joins TRBV15 to TRBJ2-5; 13 nucleotides align to TRBD2. The trim removed 4 bases at V and 4 bases at J, leaving 6 bases unmatched. Per the germline V gene, CDR1 is LNHNV and CDR2 is YYDKDF (reference sequence). The CDR3 covers 16 residues. The CDR3 spells CATSIGLAGAGETQYF. CDR3 DNA sequence: TGTGCCACCAGCATCGGACTAGCGGGAGCTGGAGAGACCCAGTACTTC.

The V call is TRBV11-2, the J call TRBJ2-3; D possibly corresponds to TRBD1 (5 bases). The CDR3 sequence is 19 residues long. Germline V CDR1 and CDR2: SGHAT, FQNNGV. Trimming stripped 4 bases from V and 1 base from J, with 24 bases between. The CDR3 loop reads CASSSALGVARGGTDTQYF. The CDR3 DNA reads TGTGCCAGCAGCTCCGCCCTAGGGGTAGCCAGAGGAGGCACAGATACGCAGTATTTT. The entire variable domain, with the rest obtained from reference TRBV11-2 and TRBJ2-3, is as follows: EAGVAQSPRYKIIEKRQSVAFWCNPISGHATLYWYQQILGQGPKLLIQFQNNGVVDDSQLPKDRFSAERLKGVDSTLKIQPAKLEDSAVYLCASSSALGVARGGTDTQYFGPGTRLTVL.

The rearrangement joins TRBV15 to TRBJ2-3, with 11 bases fitting TRBD1. The CDR3 is 17 amino acids. V lost 3 bases to trimming and J lost 5 bases; unmatched junction nucleotides: 10. The germline gives CDR1 LNHNV, CDR2 YYDKDF (reference sequence). The CDR3 DNA is TGTGCCACCAGCAGGCCCGGGACAGGGGGTTTGAGAGATACGCAGTATTTT. This encodes CATSRPGTGGLRDTQYF.

J is TRBJ1-2 and V is TRBV28; a possible D gene is TRBD1 (6 bases). Germline V gives CDR1 MDHEN, CDR2 SYDVKM. V lost 2 bases to trimming and J lost 4 bases, with 8 bases between them. This CDR3 has 13 residues. The CDR3 is CASSLGQIYGYTF. As DNA, the CDR3 is TGTGCCAGCAGTTTAGGACAGATCTATGGCTACACCTTC.